Listed below are T cell receptor beta chains from one sample, sequenced in a study of blood T cell repertoires in COVID-19. The protocol was immunoSEQ multiplex PCR, while the TCRdb copy is restricted to in-frame clones and leaves out a portion. The repertoire holds around 110,000 clones, with approximately 80% as singletons. Sequencing was done on a sample of peripheral blood. The receptor set was obtained from a man between 65 and 85 years old with acute or convalescent COVID-19. The CDR3 runs from the conserved cysteine through the conserved F or W. A D gene is named only where the DNA matches it firmly. Only some rows state a clone size, as once, few, many or a class for expanded clones.

TRBV5-4,NA,few,TRBJ2-7,CASSLQGSYEQYF,TGTGCCAGCAGCTTGCAGGGCTCCTACGAGCAGTACTTC
TRBV7-3,TRBD2,NA,TRBJ2-2,CASRLTSGTGELFF,TGTGCCAGCAGACTGACTAGCGGCACCGGGGAGCTGTTTTTT
TRBV2,TRBD2,NA,TRBJ2-5,CASSEEAGTAETQYF,TGTGCCAGCAGTGAAGAAGCGGGAACCGCGGAGACCCAGTACTTC
TRBV3-1/TRBV3-2,TRBD2,NA,TRBJ2-1,CASSQNPAGAGNEQFF,TGTGCCAGCAGCCAAAATCCAGCGGGGGCGGGGAATGAGCAGTTCTTC
TRBV27,TRBD1,few,TRBJ2-2,CASSSGQTNTGELFF,TGTGCCAGCAGTTCGGGACAGACGAACACCGGGGAGCTGTTTTTT
TRBV18,NA,NA,TRBJ2-6,CASSPRGSGGGANVLTF,TGTGCCAGCTCACCAAGGGGATCTGGTGGTGGGGCCAACGTCCTGACTTTC
TRBV29-1,NA,NA,TRBJ1-1,CSVGGGALQNTEAFF,TGCAGCGTTGGAGGAGGGGCCTTACAGAACACTGAAGCTTTCTTT
TRBV5-8,NA,NA,TRBJ1-5,CASSFRQHSNQPQHF,TGTGCCAGCAGCTTTCGACAGCATAGCAATCAGCCCCAGCATTTT
TRBV6-1,NA,NA,TRBJ2-2,CASSEASGAGELFF,TGTGCCAGCAGTGAAGCCTCAGGGGCCGGGGAGCTGTTTTTT
TRBV5-8,TRBD1,NA,TRBJ2-7,CASSLTGAISYEQYF,TGTGCCAGCAGCTTGACAGGGGCGATTTCCTACGAGCAGTACTTC
TRBV5-1,NA,NA,TRBJ1-1,CASSLLGPPGQDTEAFF,TGCGCCAGCAGCTTGCTCGGGCCACCAGGGCAGGACACTGAAGCTTTCTTT
TRBV10-3,NA,NA,TRBJ2-7,CAISDRAGSYEQYF,TGTGCCATCAGTGATCGGGCGGGGTCCTACGAGCAGTACTTC
TRBV7-9,NA,few,TRBJ2-7,CASSLAGEGEQYF,TGTGCCAGCAGCTTAGCGGGTGAGGGCGAGCAGTACTTC
TRBV14,NA,once,TRBJ1-3,CASSQVGLRGSGNTIYF,TGTGCCAGCAGCCAAGTGGGCTTAAGGGGCTCTGGAAACACCATATATTTT
TRBV1,NA,NA,TRBJ1-6,CTSSQDKRTGGKSYNSPLHF,TGCACCAGCAGCCAAGATAAAAGGACAGGGGGCAAATCCTATAATTCACCCCTCCACTTT
TRBV19,TRBD1,NA,TRBJ1-1,CASSIWGQGHRGAFF,TGTGCCAGTAGTATATGGGGACAGGGGCATCGGGGAGCTTTCTTT
TRBV19,TRBD2,NA,TRBJ2-1,CASSIGSGGLNNEQFF,TGTGCCAGTAGTATAGGTAGCGGGGGTCTAAACAATGAGCAGTTCTTC
TRBV4-3,TRBD1,NA,TRBJ2-7,CASSQATGGYYEQYF,TGCGCCAGCAGCCAAGCTACAGGGGGCTATTACGAGCAGTACTTC
TRBV7-2,TRBD1,NA,TRBJ2-7,CASSPWTGSAYEQYF,TGTGCCAGCAGCCCATGGACAGGATCGGCGTACGAGCAGTACTTC
TRBV5-6,NA,NA,TRBJ1-3,CASSLNREGNTIYF,TGTGCCAGCAGCTTGAACCGAGAGGGAAACACCATATATTTT
TRBV6-5,NA,NA,TRBJ1-2,CASRNEGNYGYTF,TGTGCCAGCAGGAACGAGGGTAACTATGGCTACACCTTC
TRBV7-6,NA,NA,TRBJ1-5,CASSLAPPGGNSNQPQHF,TGTGCCAGCAGCTTAGCGCCCCCCGGGGGGAATAGCAATCAGCCCCAGCATTTT
TRBV6-1,NA,NA,TRBJ1-5,CASSEEGGGHF,TGTGCCAGCAGTGAAGAGGGAGGAGGGCATTTT
TRBV7-2,TRBD2,NA,TRBJ2-2,CASSPRSGGAGELFF,TGTGCCAGCAGCCCCAGATCCGGGGGGGCGGGGGAGCTGTTTTTT
TRBV4-2,TRBD1,NA,TRBJ1-4,CASSPTGQGLNEKLFF,TGTGCCAGCAGCCCTACCGGACAGGGGTTAAATGAAAAACTGTTTTTT
TRBV3-1/TRBV3-2,NA,once,TRBJ2-1,CASSQDSRLNNEQFF,TGTGCCAGCAGCCAAGACTCCAGACTTAACAATGAGCAGTTCTTC
TRBV4-1,TRBD1,NA,TRBJ2-7,CASSGSGTGGDEQYF,TGCGCCAGCAGCGGCTCCGGGACAGGGGGCGACGAGCAGTACTTC
TRBV2,TRBD1,NA,TRBJ1-1,CASSVDRETEAFF,TGTGCCAGCAGTGTAGACAGGGAGACTGAAGCTTTCTTT
TRBV2,NA,NA,TRBJ1-1,CASRVLLQGEAFF,TGTGCCAGCAGGGTTCTCTTACAGGGTGAAGCTTTCTTT
TRBV5-4,NA,few,TRBJ1-1,CASSLWGLGGEAFF,TGTGCCAGCAGCTTGTGGGGGCTGGGGGGGGAAGCTTTCTTT
TRBV9,TRBD1,few,TRBJ1-2,CASSVGDSYGYTF,TGTGCCAGCAGCGTAGGGGACAGCTATGGCTACACCTTC
TRBV6-6,NA,NA,TRBJ2-3,CASSVQGTGTDTQYF,TGTGCCAGCAGTGTACAGGGAACCGGCACAGATACGCAGTATTTT
TRBV29-1,NA,NA,TRBJ1-3,CSVAVSGNTIYF,TGCAGCGTTGCGGTCTCTGGAAACACCATATATTTT
TRBV25-1,NA,NA,TRBJ1-2,CASSLLSANYGYTF,TGTGCCAGCAGTCTTCTTAGCGCTAACTATGGCTACACCTTC
TRBV2,NA,once,TRBJ1-4,CASSPGARNEKLFF,TGTGCCAGCAGTCCAGGGGCTAGGAATGAAAAACTGTTTTTT
TRBV27,TRBD2,NA,TRBJ2-1,CASSLVASGGADEQFF,TGTGCCAGCAGTTTAGTAGCTAGCGGGGGGGCCGATGAGCAGTTCTTC
TRBV6-5,NA,NA,TRBJ1-4,CASSLSQANEKLFF,TGTGCCAGCAGTTTGTCACAGGCGAATGAAAAACTGTTTTTT
TRBV7-9,TRBD1,NA,TRBJ2-3,CASRAGTGNTDTQYF,TGTGCCAGCAGAGCCGGGACAGGGAATACAGATACGCAGTATTTT
TRBV9,TRBD1,NA,TRBJ2-7,CASTKGQENSYEQYF,TGTGCCAGCACCAAGGGACAGGAGAACTCCTACGAGCAGTACTTC
TRBV20-1,NA,NA,TRBJ1-2,CSGGLPGGYTF,TGCAGTGGGGGCCTCCCCGGTGGCTACACCTTC
TRBV3-1/TRBV3-2,TRBD1,NA,TRBJ1-6,CASSQRDRDSPLHF,TGTGCCAGCAGCCAGCGGGACAGGGATTCACCCCTCCACTTT
TRBV2,NA,NA,TRBJ2-3,CASSVVRSTDTQYF,TGTGCCAGCAGTGTGGTCAGGAGCACAGATACGCAGTATTTT
TRBV5-1,TRBD1,NA,TRBJ2-7,CASSLTGQGADEQYF,TGCGCCAGCAGCTTGACGGGACAGGGGGCCGACGAGCAGTACTTC